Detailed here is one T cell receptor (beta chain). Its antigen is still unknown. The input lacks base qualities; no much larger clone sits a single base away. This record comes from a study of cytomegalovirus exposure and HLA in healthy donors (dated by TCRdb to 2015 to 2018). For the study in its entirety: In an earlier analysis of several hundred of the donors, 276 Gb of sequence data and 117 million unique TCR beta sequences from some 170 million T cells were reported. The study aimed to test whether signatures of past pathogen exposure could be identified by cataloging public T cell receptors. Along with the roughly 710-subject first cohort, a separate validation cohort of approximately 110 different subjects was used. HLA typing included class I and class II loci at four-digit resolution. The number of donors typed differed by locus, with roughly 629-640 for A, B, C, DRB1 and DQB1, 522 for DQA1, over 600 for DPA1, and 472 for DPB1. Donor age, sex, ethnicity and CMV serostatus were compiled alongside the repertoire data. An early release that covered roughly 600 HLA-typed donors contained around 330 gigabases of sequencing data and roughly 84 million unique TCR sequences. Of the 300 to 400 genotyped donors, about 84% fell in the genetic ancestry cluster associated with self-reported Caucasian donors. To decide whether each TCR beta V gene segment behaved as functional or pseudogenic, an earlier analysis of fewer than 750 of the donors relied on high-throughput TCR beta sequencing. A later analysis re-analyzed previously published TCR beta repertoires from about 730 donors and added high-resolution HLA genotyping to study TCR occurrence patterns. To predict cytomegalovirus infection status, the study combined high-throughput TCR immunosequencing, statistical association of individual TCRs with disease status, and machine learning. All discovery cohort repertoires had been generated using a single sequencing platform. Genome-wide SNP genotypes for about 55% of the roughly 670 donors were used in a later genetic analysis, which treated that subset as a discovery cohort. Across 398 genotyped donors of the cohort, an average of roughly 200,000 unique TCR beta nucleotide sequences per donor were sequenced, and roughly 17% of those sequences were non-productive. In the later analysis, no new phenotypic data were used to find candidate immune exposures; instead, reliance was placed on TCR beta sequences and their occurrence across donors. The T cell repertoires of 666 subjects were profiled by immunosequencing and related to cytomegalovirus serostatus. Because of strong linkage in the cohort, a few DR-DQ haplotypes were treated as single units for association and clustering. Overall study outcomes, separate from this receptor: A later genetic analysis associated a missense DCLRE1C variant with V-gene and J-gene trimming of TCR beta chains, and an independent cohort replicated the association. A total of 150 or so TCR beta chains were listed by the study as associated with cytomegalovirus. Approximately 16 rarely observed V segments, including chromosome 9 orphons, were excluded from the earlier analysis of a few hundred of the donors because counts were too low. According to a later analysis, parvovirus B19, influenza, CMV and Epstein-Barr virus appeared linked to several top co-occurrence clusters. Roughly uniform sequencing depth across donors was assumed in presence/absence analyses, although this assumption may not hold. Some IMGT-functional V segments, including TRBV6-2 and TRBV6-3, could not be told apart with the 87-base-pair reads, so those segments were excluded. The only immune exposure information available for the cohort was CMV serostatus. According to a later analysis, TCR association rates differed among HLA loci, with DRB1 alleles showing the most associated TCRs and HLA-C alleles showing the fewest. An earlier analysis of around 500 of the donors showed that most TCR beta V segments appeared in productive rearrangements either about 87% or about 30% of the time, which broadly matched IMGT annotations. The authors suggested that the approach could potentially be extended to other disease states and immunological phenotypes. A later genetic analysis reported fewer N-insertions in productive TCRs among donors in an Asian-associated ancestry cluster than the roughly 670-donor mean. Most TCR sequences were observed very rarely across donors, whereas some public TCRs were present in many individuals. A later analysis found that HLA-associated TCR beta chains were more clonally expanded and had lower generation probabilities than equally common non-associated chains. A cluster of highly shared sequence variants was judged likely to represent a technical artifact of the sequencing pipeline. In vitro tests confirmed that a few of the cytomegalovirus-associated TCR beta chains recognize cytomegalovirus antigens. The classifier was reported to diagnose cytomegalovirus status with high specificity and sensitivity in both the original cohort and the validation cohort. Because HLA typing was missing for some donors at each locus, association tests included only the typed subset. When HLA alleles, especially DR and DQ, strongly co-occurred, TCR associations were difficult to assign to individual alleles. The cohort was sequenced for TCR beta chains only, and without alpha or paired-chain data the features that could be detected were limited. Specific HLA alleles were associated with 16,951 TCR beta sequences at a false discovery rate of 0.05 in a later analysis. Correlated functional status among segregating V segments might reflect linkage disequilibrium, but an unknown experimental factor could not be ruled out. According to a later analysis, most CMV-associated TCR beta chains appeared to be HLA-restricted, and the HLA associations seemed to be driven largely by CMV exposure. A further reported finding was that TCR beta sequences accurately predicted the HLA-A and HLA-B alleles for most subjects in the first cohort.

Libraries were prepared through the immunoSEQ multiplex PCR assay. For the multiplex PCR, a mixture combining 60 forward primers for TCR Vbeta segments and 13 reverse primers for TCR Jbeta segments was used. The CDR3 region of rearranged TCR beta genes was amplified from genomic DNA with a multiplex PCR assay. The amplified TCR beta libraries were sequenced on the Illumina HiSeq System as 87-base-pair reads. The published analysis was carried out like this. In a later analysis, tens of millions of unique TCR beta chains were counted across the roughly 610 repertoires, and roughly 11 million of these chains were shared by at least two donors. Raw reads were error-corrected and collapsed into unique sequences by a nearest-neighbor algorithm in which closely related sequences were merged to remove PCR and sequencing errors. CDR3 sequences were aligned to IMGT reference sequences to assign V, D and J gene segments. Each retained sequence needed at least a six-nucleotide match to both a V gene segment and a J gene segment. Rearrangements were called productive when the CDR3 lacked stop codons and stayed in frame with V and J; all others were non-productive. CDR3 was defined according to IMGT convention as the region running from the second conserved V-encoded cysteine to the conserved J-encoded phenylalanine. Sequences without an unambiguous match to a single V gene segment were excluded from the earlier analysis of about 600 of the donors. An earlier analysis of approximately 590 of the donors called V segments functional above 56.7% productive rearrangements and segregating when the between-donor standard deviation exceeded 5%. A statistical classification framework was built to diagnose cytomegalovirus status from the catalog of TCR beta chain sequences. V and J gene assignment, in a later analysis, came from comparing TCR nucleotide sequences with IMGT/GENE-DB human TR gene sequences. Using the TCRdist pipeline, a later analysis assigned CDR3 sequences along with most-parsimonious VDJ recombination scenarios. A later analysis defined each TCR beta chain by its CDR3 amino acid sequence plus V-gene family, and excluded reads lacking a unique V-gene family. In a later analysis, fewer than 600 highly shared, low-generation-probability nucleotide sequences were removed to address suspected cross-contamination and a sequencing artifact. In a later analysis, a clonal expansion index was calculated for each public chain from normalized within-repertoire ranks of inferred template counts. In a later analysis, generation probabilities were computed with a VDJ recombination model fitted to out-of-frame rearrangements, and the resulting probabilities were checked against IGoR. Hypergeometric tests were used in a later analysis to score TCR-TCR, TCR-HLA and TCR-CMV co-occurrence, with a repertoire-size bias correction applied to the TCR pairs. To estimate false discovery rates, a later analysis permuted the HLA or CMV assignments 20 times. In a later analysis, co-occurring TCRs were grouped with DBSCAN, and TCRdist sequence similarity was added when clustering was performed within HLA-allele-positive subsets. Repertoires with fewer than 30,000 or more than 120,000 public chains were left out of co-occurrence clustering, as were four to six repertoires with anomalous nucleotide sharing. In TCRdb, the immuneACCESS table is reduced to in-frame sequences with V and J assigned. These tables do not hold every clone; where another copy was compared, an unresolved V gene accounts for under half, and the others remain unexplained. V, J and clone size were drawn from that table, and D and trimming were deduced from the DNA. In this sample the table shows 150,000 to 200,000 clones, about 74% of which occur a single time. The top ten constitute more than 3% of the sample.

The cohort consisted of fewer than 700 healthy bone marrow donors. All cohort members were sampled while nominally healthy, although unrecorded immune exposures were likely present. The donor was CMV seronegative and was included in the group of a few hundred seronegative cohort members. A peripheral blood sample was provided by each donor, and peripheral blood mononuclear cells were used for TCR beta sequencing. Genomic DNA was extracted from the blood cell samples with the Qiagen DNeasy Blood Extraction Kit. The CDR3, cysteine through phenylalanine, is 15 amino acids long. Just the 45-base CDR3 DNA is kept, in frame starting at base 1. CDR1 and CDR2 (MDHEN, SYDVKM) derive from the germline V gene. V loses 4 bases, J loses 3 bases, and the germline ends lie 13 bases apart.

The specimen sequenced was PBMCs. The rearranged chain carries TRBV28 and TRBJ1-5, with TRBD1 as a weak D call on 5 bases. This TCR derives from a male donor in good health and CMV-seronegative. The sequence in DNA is TGTGCCAGCAGTTCATTGGAGGGGTACAATCAGCCCCAGCATTTT. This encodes CASSSLEGYNQPQHF.